The clone carrying this TCR beta chain was detected ten times or more. Antigen unknown. HTBI primers from iRepertoire and Arm-PCR of CDR3 regions yielded the TCR beta libraries. TCRdb itself ran the multiplex PCR reads through MiXCR, one entry per CDR3 protein. The data show about 210,000 distinct CDR3 sequences, approximately 18% seen once. Germline V lookup: CDR1 SEHNR, CDR2 FQNEAQ (reference sequence). This CDR3 spans 14 amino acids. Trimming removed 5 bases from V and 5 bases from J; junction bases left unmatched: 9. This entry is derived from a study of regulatory T cells in long-lasting Graves disease. Broader study findings: Thyroid tissue went unstudied; only peripheral blood was examined.

Indicated time point: newly diagnosed GD, antithyroid drugs for less than 3 months. The TCR library was made from RNA that had been extracted from PBMCs in TRIzol. Investigators report Graves' disease was diagnosed under American Thyroid Association guidelines. These same records also appear under a second study, on T cells in Graves' hyperthyroidism and ophthalmopathy.

The receptor was isolated from a young woman with Graves disease. The starting material was peripheral blood mononuclear cells (PBMCs), obtained at new diagnosis, from a patient treated with antithyroid drugs. This chain links TRBV7-9 with TRBJ2-7; TRBD1 matches at 7 bases. CDR3: CASSPGQWGNEQYF. The CDR3 DNA sequence: TGTGCCAGCAGCCCGGGACAGTGGGGAAACGAGCAGTACTTC.